The clone carrying this T cell receptor (beta chain) was counted between two and nine times. The antigen remains undetermined. The data belong to a study of beta chain features in type 1 diabetes. Expressed TCRB transcripts got sequenced, as all isolated RNA was reverse transcribed. Data came from immunoSEQ multiplex PCR; TCRdb stores just in-frame clones and leaves some out. The data hold 500,000 to 850,000 clones, with roughly an eighth observed a single time. Whole-study results and caveats: These data did not resolve whether HLA type affects TCRB rearrangement. Shorter TCRB CDR3s, moderately but significantly so, were found in Type 1 diabetes patients in all four CD4+ subsets. It was among patients, rather than healthy donors, that naive, central memory and Treg TCRB repertoires appeared more similar.

Between the trimmed V and J ends, which lost 5 bases and 4 bases, there was a span of 11 bases. There are 13 residues in the CDR3. Per the germline V gene, CDR1 is KGHSH and CDR2 is LQKENI. Sorted populations all exceeded 95% purity. The source material was naive CD4+ T cells from blood. This rearrangement joins TRBV18 to TRBJ2-5, with D perhaps TRBD2 (5 bases). This TCR derives from a man aged 18 to 29 with type 1 diabetes. The CDR3 spells CASSASGSETQYF. The CDR3 nucleotides are TGTGCCAGCTCAGCATCGGGGTCAGAGACCCAGTACTTC.